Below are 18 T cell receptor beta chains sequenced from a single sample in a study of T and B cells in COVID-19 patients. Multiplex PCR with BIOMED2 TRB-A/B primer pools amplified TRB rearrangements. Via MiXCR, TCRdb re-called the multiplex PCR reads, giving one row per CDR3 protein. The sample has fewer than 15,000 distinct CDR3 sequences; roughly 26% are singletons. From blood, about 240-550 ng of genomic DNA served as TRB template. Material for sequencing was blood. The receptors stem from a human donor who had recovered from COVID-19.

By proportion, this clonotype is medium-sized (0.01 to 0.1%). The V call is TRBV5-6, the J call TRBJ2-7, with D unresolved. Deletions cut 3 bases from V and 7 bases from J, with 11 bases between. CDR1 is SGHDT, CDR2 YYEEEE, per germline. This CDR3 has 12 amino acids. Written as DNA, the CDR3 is TGTGCCAGCAGCTCTGAAGGGCTGGAGCAGTACTTC. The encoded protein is CASSSEGLEQYF.

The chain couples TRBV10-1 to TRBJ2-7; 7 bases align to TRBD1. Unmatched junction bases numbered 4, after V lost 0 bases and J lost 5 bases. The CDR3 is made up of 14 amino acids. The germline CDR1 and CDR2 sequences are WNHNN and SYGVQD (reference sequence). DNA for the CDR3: TGCGCCAGCAGTGAGTCGCAGGGGGACAACGAGCAGTACTTC. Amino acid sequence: CASSESQGDNEQYF.

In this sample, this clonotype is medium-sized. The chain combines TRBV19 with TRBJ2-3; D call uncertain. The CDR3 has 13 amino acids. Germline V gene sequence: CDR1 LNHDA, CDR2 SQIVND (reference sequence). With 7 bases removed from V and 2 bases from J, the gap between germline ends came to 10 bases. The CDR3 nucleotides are TGTGCCAGTACCGCCGACAACACAGATACGCAGTATTTT. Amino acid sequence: CASTADNTDTQYF. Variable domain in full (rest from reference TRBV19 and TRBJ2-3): DGGITQSPKYLFRKEGQNVTLSCEQNLNHDAMYWYRQDPGQGLRLIYYSQIVNDFQKGDIAEGYSVSREKKESFPLTVTSAQKNPTAFYLCASTADNTDTQYFGPGTRLTVL.

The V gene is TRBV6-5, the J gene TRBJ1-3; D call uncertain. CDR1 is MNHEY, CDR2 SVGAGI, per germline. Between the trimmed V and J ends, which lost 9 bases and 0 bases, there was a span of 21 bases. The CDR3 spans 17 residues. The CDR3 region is CASARARTTGSGNTIYF. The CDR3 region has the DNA TGTGCCAGTGCAAGAGCGAGAACGACCGGCTCTGGAAACACCATATATTTT.

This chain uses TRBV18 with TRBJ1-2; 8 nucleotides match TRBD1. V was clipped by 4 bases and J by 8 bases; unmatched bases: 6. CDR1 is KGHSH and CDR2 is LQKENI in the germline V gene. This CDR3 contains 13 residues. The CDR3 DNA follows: TGTGCCAGCTCACAGGACAGGGTCCGCGGCTACACCTTC. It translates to CASSQDRVRGYTF.

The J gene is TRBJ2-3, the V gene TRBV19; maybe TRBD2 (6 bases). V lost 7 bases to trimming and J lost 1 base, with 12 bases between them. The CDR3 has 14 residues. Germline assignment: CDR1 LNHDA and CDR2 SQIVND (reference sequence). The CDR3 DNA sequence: TGTGCCAGTAACCAGCCGGGGGGCACAGATACGCAGTATTTT. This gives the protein CASNQPGGTDTQYF.

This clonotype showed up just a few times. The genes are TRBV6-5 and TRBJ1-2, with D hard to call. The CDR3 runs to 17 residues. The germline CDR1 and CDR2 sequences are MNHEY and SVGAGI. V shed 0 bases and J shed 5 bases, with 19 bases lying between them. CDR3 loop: CASSYSTPPFGGYGYTF. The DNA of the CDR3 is TGTGCCAGCAGTTACTCGACACCACCCTTCGGAGGGTATGGCTACACCTTC.

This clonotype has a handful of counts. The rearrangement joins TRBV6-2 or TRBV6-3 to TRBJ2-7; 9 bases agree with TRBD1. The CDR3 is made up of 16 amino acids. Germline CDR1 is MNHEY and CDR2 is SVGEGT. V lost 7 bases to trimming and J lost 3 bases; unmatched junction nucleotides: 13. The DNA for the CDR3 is TGTGCCAGCACCCGAGGCGGGACAGGGAGCTACTACGAGCAGTACTTC. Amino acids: CASTRGGTGSYYEQYF.

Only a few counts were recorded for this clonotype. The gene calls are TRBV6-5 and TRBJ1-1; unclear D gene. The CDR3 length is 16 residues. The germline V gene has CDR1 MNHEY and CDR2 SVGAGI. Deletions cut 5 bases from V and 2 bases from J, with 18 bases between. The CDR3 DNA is TGTGCCAGCAGTACGATTTTGCGGGCCCGTAACACTGAAGCTTTCTTT. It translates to CASSTILRARNTEAFF.

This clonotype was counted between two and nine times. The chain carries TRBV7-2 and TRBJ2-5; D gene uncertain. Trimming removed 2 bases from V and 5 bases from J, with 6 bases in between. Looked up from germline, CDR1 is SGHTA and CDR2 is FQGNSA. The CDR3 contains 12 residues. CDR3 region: CASSLNEETQYF. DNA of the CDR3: TGTGCCAGCAGCTTAAATGAGGAGACCCAGTACTTC.

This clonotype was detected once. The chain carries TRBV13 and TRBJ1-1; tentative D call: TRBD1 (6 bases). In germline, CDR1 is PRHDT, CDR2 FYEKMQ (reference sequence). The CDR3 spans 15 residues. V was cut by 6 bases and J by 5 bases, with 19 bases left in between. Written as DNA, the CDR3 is TGTGCCAGCAGTTCTCCCTCAGGGGTAGGGACTGAAGCTTTCTTT. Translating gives CASSSPSGVGTEAFF.

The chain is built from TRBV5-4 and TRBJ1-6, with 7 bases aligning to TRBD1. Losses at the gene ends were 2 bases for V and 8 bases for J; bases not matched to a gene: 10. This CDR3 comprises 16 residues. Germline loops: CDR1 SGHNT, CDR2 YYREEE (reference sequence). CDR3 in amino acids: CASSLGGGDSYSPLHF. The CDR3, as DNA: TGTGCCAGCAGCTTAGGGGGGGGGGACAGTTATTCACCCCTCCACTTT.

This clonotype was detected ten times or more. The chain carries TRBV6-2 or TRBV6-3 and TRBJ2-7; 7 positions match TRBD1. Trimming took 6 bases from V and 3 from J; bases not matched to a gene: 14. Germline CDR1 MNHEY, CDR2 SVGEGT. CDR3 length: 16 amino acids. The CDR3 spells CASSRSTGYLGYEQYF. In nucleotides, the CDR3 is TGTGCCAGCAGCCGATCGACAGGGTACCTGGGCTACGAGCAGTACTTC.

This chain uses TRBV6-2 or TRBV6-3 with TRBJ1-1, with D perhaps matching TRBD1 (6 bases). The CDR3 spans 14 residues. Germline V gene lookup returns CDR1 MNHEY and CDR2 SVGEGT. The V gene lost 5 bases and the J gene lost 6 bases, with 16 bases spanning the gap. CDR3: CASSERETGAEAFF. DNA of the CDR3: TGTGCCAGCAGTGAACGGGAGACAGGCGCTGAAGCTTTCTTT.

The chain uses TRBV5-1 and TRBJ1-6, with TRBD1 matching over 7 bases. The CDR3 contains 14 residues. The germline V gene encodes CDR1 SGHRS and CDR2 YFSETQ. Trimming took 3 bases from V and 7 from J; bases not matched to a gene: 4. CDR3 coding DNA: TGCGCCAGCAGCTCGGACAGGCCCAATTCACCCCTCCACTTT. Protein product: CASSSDRPNSPLHF.

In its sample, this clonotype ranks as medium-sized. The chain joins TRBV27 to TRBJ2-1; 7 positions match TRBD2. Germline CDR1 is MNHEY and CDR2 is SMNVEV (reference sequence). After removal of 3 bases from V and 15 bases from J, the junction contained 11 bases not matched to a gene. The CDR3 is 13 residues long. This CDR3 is CASSLVLAGPLFF. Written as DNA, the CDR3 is TGTGCCAGCAGTTTGGTATTAGCGGGCCCCCTGTTCTTC.

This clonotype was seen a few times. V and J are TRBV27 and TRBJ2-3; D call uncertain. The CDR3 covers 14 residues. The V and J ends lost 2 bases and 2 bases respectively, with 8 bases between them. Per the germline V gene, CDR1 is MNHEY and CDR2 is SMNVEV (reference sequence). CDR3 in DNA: TGTGCCAGCAGTTTACAGGCTACCACAGATACGCAGTATTTT. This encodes CASSLQATTDTQYF.

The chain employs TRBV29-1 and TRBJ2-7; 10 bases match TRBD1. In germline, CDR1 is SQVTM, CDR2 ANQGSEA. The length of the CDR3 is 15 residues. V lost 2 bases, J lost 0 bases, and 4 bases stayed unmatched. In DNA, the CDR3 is TGCAGCGTTGAACGGGGACAGGGGAGCTCCTACGAGCAGTACTTC. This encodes CSVERGQGSSYEQYF.